This TCR beta chain originates from a study of blood T cell repertoires in COVID-19 (dated by TCRdb to the early 2020s). For the study in its entirety: The collaborator samples originated in the United States, Italy and Spain and spanned the acute and convalescent phases of COVID-19. The material from the prospective study consisted of cDNA or gDNA derived from T cells, B-cell-depleted T cells, or PBMCs. Deeply sampled blood TCRbeta repertoires from subjects exposed to, actively infected with, or recovered from COVID-19 were included in the dataset. The repertoires were released in a freely available public database intended as a resource for research on the immune response to SARS-CoV-2. Samples were obtained from the ongoing ImmuneRACE study (first 160 participants) and from some 1,300 subjects provided by 6 global collaborators. A de-identified subject ID, COVID-19 status, age in years and sex were almost always included in the sample metadata. Where available, HLA class I and class II types were taken from metadata supplied by the sample provider and were not determined by assay-based typing. Beyond this particular receptor, the publication reports: How much clinical and demographic metadata was included differed by source and by participant, and the metadata was provided uncurated.

This clone is categorized as hyperexpanded (1% or more). Its antigen specificity is not known. Base-call qualities are not available, and no considerably larger clone is one nucleotide away. CDR1 and CDR2 are read off the germline V gene as MDHEN and SYDVKM. Cut back by 3 bases and 3 bases, the V and J ends lie 9 bases apart. From the cysteine up to the phenylalanine, the CDR3 has a length of 14 residues. This entry keeps only the CDR3 DNA: 42 bases, framed from base 1. Each collaborating institution followed its own protocols to collect whole blood in K2EDTA tubes. For TCRbeta analysis, collaborator samples were shipped as frozen whole blood, as isolated PBMCs, or as DNA extracted from either sample type. TCRbeta CDR3 regions were amplified from genomic DNA using the immunoSEQ Assay, a bias-controlled multiplex PCR. Per the source publication's procedure: The number of nucleated cells in each sample was estimated by amplification of reference gene primers within the assay. To quantify the absolute abundance of each unique TCRbeta CDR3 rearrangement, sequence reads were collapsed and filtered. For each sample, productive Simpson clonality was calculated as the square root of Simpson's diversity index across productive rearrangements. TCRdb carries this immuneACCESS record with in-frame sequences only. Its versions omit some clonotypes, under half of them owing to an unresolved V gene in the studies checked, with the rest unexplained. The V and J calls and clone size are taken from that table; D and trimming were inferred from the DNA. This sample lists about 38,000 clones; nearly 90% were detected once. 25% of the sample is in the top ten clones.

The material sequenced was peripheral blood. The receptor comes from a man aged 55-75 years with active or convalescent COVID-19. The chain joins TRBV28 to TRBJ1-5; there is no confident call for the D gene. The bases are TGTGCCAGCAGTTTGGAGTTGGACAATCAGCCCCAGCATTTT. Its translation reads: CASSLELDNQPQHF.